The clone carrying this T cell receptor (beta chain) was seen only once. In the source study's methods: Reference gene primer amplification yielded estimated nucleated cell counts. The repertoire was sequenced with immunoSEQ multiplex PCR; TCRdb's copy has only in-frame clones and lacks some. Clone size and V and J calls were adopted from that table, with D and trimming inferred from the DNA. Of approximately 75,000 clones in the sample, roughly 70% were seen once. This entry comes from a study of blood T cell repertoires in COVID-19. The overall study: Nucleic acid was either cDNA or gDNA, and it came from T cells, B-cell-depleted T cells, or PBMCs.

This receptor was identified in a human donor with acute or convalescent COVID-19. The donor label of this sample is uncertain. The material sequenced was peripheral blood.

Written as DNA, the CDR3 is TGTGCCACCCCCTGGGGCCGGGGCAATCAGCCCCAGCATTTT. This translates into CATPWGRGNQPQHF. The chain links TRBV24-1 to TRBJ1-5, with D tentatively TRBD1 (5 bases). V was pared by 9 bases and J by 2 bases, with 13 bases between. The CDR3 runs 14 residues. Germline V gene sequence: CDR1 KGHDR, CDR2 SFDVKD.